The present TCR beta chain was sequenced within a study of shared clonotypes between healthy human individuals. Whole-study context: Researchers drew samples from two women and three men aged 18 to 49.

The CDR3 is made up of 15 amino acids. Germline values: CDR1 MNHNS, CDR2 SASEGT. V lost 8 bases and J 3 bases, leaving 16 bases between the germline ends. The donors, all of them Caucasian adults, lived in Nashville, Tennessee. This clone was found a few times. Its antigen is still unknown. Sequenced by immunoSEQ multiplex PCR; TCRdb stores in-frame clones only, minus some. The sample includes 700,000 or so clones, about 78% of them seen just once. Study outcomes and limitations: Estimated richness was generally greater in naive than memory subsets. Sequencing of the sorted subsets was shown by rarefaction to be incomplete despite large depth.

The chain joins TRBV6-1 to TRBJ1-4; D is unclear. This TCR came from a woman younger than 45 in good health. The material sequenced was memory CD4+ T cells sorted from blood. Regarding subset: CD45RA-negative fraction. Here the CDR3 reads CASGYAGMPNEKLFF. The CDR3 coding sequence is TGTGCCAGCGGATACGCGGGTATGCCTAATGAAAAACTGTTTTTT.